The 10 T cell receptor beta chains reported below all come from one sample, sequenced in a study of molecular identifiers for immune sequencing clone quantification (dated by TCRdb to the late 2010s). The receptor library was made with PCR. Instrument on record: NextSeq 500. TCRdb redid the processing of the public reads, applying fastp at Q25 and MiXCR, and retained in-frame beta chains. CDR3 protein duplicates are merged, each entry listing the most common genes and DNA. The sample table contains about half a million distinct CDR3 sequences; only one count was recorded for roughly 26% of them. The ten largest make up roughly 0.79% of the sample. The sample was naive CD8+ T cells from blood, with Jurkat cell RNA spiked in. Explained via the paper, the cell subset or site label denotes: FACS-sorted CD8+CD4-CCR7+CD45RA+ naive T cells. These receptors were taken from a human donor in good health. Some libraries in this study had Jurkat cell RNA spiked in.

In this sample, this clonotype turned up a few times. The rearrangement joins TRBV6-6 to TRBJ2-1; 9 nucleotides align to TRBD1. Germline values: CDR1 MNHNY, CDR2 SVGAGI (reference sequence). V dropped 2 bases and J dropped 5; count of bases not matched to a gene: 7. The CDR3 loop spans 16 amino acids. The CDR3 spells CASSYAPWTGDNEQFF. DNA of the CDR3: TGTGCCAGCAGTTACGCGCCCTGGACAGGGGACAATGAGCAGTTCTTC.

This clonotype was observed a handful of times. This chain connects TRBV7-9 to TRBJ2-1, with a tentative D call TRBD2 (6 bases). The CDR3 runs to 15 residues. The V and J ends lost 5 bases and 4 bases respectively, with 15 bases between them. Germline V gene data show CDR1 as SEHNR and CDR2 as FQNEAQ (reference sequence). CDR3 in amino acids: CASSRVADLYNEQFF. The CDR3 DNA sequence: TGTGCCAGCAGCCGGGTAGCGGACTTGTACAATGAGCAGTTCTTC.

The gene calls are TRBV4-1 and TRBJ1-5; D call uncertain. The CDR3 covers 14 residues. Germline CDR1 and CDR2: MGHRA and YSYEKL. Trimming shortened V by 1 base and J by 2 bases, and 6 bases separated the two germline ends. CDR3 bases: TGCGCCAGCAGCCAAGCCTTGGGCAATCAGCCCCAGCATTTT. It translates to CASSQALGNQPQHF.

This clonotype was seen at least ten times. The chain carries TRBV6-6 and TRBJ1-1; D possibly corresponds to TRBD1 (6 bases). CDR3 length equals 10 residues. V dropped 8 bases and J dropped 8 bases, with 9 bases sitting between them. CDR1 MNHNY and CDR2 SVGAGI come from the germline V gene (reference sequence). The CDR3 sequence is CASGTGEAFF. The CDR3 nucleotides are TGTGCCAGCGGAACAGGGGAAGCTTTCTTT.

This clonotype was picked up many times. Here the CDR3 reads CASSSGDERGYEQYF. The CDR3 DNA sequence: TGTGCCAGCAGCTCCGGAGACGAGCGGGGGTACGAGCAGTACTTC. The chain couples TRBV7-9 to TRBJ2-7, with TRBD2 matching over 8 bases. The CDR3 is 15 residues long. The germline V gene encodes CDR1 SEHNR and CDR2 FQNEAQ (reference sequence). Trimming took 4 bases from V and 4 from J; bases not matched to a gene: 9.

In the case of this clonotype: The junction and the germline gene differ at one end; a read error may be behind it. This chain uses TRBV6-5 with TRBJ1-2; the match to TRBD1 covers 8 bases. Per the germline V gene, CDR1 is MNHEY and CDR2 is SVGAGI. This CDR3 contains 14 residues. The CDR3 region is CASSYSLGTGQEDF. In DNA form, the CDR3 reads TGTGCCAGCAGTTACTCCTTAGGGACAGGACAAGAGGACTTC.

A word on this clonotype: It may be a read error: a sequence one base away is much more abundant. The chain's CDR3 is CSVEGEGRAFF. The DNA for the CDR3 is TGCAGCGTTGAAGGTGAAGGTAGAGCTTTCTTT. The chain has TRBV29-1 and TRBJ1-1; D is undetermined. V lost 1 base, J lost 10 bases, and 10 bases lay in between. Germline CDR1 and CDR2: SQVTM and ANQGSEA. The CDR3 has 11 amino acids.

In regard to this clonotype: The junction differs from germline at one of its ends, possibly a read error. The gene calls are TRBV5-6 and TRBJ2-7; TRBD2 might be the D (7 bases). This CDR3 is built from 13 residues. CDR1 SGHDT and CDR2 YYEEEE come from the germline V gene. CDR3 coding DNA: TGTGCCAGCAGCCGCGGGGGCGCCTACGAGCGGTACTTC. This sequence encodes CASSRGGAYERYF.

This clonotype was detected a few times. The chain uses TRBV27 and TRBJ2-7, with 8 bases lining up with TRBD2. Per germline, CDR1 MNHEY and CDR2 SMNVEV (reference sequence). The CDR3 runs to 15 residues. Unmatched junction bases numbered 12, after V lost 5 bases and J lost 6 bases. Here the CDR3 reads CASSPLVEAGVEQYF. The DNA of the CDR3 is TGTGCCAGCAGTCCCCTGGTGGAAGCGGGAGTCGAGCAGTACTTC.

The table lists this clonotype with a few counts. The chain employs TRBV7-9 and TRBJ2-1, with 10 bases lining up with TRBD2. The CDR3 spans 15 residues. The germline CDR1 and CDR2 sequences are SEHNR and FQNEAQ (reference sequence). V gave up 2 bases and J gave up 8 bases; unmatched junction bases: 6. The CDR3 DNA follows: TGTGCCAGCAGCTTACCGCTAGCGGGAGAATATGAGCAGTTCTTC. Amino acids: CASSLPLAGEYEQFF.